This TCR beta chain stems from a study of vaccination and CD4 T cells after COVID-19. In germline, CDR1 is SGHTA, CDR2 FQGNSA. Trimming took 5 bases from V and 0 from J; bases not matched to a gene: 9. CDR3 size: 17 residues. TCRdb redid the calling of the PCR reads with MiXCR, one entry per CDR3 protein. The data contain around 30,000 distinct CDR3 sequences, about half of them singletons. Time point indicated: late sampling 161 to 241 days after vaccination in a few convalescent patients. The receptor was isolated from a human donor who had recovered from COVID-19. The chain carries TRBV7-2 and TRBJ1-3; 8 positions agree with TRBD1. The material sequenced was CD4+ T cells from blood, taken about 7 months after SARS-CoV-2 vaccination. The CDR3 DNA follows: TGTGCCAGCAGCCACCCGGGACAGGACTCCTCTGGAAACACCATATATTTT. This codes for CASSHPGQDSSGNTIYF.